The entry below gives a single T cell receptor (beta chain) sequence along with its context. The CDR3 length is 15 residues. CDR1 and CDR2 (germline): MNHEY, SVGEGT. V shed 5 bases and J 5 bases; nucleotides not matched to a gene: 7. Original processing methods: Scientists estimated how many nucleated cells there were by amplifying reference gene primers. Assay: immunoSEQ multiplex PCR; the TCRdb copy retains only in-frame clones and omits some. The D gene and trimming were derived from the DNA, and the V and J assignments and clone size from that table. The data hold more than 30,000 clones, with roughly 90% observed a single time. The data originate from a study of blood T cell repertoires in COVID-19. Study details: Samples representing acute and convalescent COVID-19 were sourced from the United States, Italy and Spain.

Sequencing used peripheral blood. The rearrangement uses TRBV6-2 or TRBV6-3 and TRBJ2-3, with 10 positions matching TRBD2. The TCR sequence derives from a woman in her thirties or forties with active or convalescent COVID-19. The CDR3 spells CASSASGGAGDTQYF. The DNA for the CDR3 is TGTGCCAGCAGTGCCAGCGGGGGGGCCGGAGATACGCAGTATTTT.